This is a list of T cell receptor beta chains from one sample in a study of blood T cell repertoires in COVID-19. Method: immunoSEQ multiplex PCR; TCRdb's copy keeps in-frame clones and lacks some. The table shows around 180,000 clones, with around 80% occurring only once. Sequencing used PBMCs or T cells enriched from blood (not recorded which). These receptors originate from a woman aged 45-59 years with acute COVID-19. Each CDR3 is given with its conserved first and last residue. D genes are given only for firm matches. Expanded clones get a size class; other rows say once, few or many, or leave the size out.

len: 13
v_gene: TRBV3-1/TRBV3-2
d_gene: NA
j_gene: TRBJ2-5
abundance: NA
CDR3nt: TGTGCCAGCAGCCATGGGGGGTCCGAGACCCAGTACTTC
CDR3aa: CASSHGGSETQYF

len: 13
v_gene: TRBV28
d_gene: NA
j_gene: TRBJ1-6
abundance: NA
CDR3nt: TGTGCCAGCAGTTTCATTAGGGGTTCACCCCTCCACTTT
CDR3aa: CASSFIRGSPLHF

len: 12
v_gene: TRBV12-3/TRBV12-4
d_gene: NA
j_gene: TRBJ2-1
abundance: NA
CDR3nt: TGTGCCAGCAGTTTAGGGACTAATGAGCAGTTCTTC
CDR3aa: CASSLGTNEQFF

len: 14
v_gene: TRBV19
d_gene: TRBD1
j_gene: TRBJ1-2
abundance: many
CDR3nt: TGTGCCACCGGGGACAGCGCGTATAACTATGGCTACACCTTC
CDR3aa: CATGDSAYNYGYTF

len: 16
v_gene: TRBV18
d_gene: TRBD2
j_gene: TRBJ2-3
abundance: NA
CDR3nt: TGTGCCAGCTCTCCGTTAAGCGGGGGTAATACAGATACGCAGTATTTT
CDR3aa: CASSPLSGGNTDTQYF

len: 14
v_gene: TRBV5-4
d_gene: TRBD1
j_gene: TRBJ1-2
abundance: many
CDR3nt: TGTGCCAGCAGCTTCTTTGGACAGGGCTATGGCTACACCTTC
CDR3aa: CASSFFGQGYGYTF

len: 14
v_gene: TRBV6-1
d_gene: NA
j_gene: TRBJ1-5
abundance: NA
CDR3nt: TGTGCCAGCAGTGACAGGGGTGGCAATCAGCCCCAGCATTTT
CDR3aa: CASSDRGGNQPQHF

len: 15
v_gene: TRBV6-6
d_gene: TRBD1
j_gene: TRBJ1-5
abundance: NA
CDR3nt: TGTGCCAGCAGCACCCTCGGACAGGCCAATCAGCCCCAGCATTTT
CDR3aa: CASSTLGQANQPQHF

len: 16
v_gene: TRBV29-1
d_gene: NA
j_gene: TRBJ2-4
abundance: NA
CDR3nt: TGCAGCGTTGTACTGTCAGGACAGCAGGCCAAAAACATTCAGTACTTC
CDR3aa: CSVVLSGQQAKNIQYF

len: 16
v_gene: TRBV24-1
d_gene: TRBD1
j_gene: TRBJ2-2
abundance: NA
CDR3nt: TGTGCCACCAGTCACCGGGACAGGGCTCCTCCCGGGGAGCTGTTTTTT
CDR3aa: CATSHRDRAPPGELFF

len: 13
v_gene: TRBV2
d_gene: NA
j_gene: TRBJ2-6
abundance: NA
CDR3nt: TGTGCCAGCAGCTACTCTGGGGCCAACGTCCTGACTTTC
CDR3aa: CASSYSGANVLTF

len: 14
v_gene: TRBV7-9
d_gene: NA
j_gene: TRBJ1-6
abundance: NA
CDR3nt: TGTGCCAGCAGCCTGGACAGCCAAAATTCACCCCTCCACTTT
CDR3aa: CASSLDSQNSPLHF

len: 13
v_gene: TRBV2
d_gene: TRBD1
j_gene: TRBJ1-1
abundance: NA
CDR3nt: TGTGCCGGCCTCAGGGGGCGAGAAACTGAAGCTTTCTTT
CDR3aa: CAGLRGRETEAFF

len: 15
v_gene: TRBV4-3
d_gene: NA
j_gene: TRBJ1-3
abundance: NA
CDR3nt: TGCGCCAGCAGCCGGCTCAGTTTCTCTGGAAACACCATATATTTT
CDR3aa: CASSRLSFSGNTIYF

len: 16
v_gene: TRBV19
d_gene: TRBD1
j_gene: TRBJ1-2
abundance: NA
CDR3nt: TGTGCCAGTAGCTACCATAAGGCGGGGCAGGGGGATGGCTACACCTTC
CDR3aa: CASSYHKAGQGDGYTF

len: 14
v_gene: TRBV9
d_gene: NA
j_gene: TRBJ1-3
abundance: few
CDR3nt: TGTGCCAGCAGCGGTGGCACAGGGGGAAACACCATATATTTT
CDR3aa: CASSGGTGGNTIYF

len: 19
v_gene: TRBV28
d_gene: TRBD1
j_gene: TRBJ2-6
abundance: NA
CDR3nt: TGTGCCAGCAGCCCGGGACAGACCTACGATTACTCTGGGGCCAACGTCCTGACTTTC
CDR3aa: CASSPGQTYDYSGANVLTF

len: 15
v_gene: TRBV5-1
d_gene: NA
j_gene: TRBJ1-2
abundance: NA
CDR3nt: TGCGCCAGCAGCCTGAATACCGGTTATAACTATGGCTACACCTTC
CDR3aa: CASSLNTGYNYGYTF

len: 13
v_gene: TRBV12-3/TRBV12-4
d_gene: NA
j_gene: TRBJ1-3
abundance: NA
CDR3nt: TGTGCCAGCAGTCAGAACTCTGGAAACACCATATATTTT
CDR3aa: CASSQNSGNTIYF

len: 15
v_gene: TRBV28
d_gene: NA
j_gene: TRBJ2-2
abundance: NA
CDR3nt: TGTGCCAGCAGCCAACCCGGGGGGAACACCGGGGAGCTGTTTTTT
CDR3aa: CASSQPGGNTGELFF

len: 13
v_gene: TRBV27
d_gene: NA
j_gene: TRBJ1-1
abundance: many
CDR3nt: TGTGCCAGCAGTTTATCAGGGAGCACTGAAGCTTTCTTT
CDR3aa: CASSLSGSTEAFF

len: 13
v_gene: TRBV7-9
d_gene: NA
j_gene: TRBJ1-3
abundance: NA
CDR3nt: TGTGCCAGCGTGGGACGGCAGGGGAACACCATATATTTT
CDR3aa: CASVGRQGNTIYF

len: 14
v_gene: TRBV7-8
d_gene: NA
j_gene: TRBJ2-2
abundance: once
CDR3nt: TGTGCCAGCAGCTTAGGACTCCTAACCGGGGAGCTGTTTTTT
CDR3aa: CASSLGLLTGELFF

len: 16
v_gene: TRBV2
d_gene: TRBD1
j_gene: TRBJ2-5
abundance: NA
CDR3nt: TGTGCCAGCAGGCGAAGGGACAGCTCCCGCCAAGAGACCCAGTACTTC
CDR3aa: CASRRRDSSRQETQYF

len: 14
v_gene: TRBV28
d_gene: TRBD1
j_gene: TRBJ1-1
abundance: NA
CDR3nt: TGTGCCAGCAGTGGCGGGACAGGGAACACTGAAGCTTTCTTT
CDR3aa: CASSGGTGNTEAFF

len: 14
v_gene: TRBV28
d_gene: NA
j_gene: TRBJ1-2
abundance: NA
CDR3nt: TGTGCCAGCAAAGGGACGGCAGGAGGGTATGGCTACACCTTC
CDR3aa: CASKGTAGGYGYTF

len: 15
v_gene: TRBV7-3
d_gene: NA
j_gene: TRBJ2-2
abundance: few
CDR3nt: TGTGCCAGCAGCCGCCGAGGGGGGAACACCGGGGAGCTGTTTTTT
CDR3aa: CASSRRGGNTGELFF

len: 13
v_gene: TRBV11-3
d_gene: NA
j_gene: TRBJ2-3
abundance: few
CDR3nt: TGTGCCAGCGCCCGCGCTAGCACAGATACGCAGTATTTT
CDR3aa: CASARASTDTQYF

len: 17
v_gene: TRBV11-2
d_gene: TRBD1
j_gene: TRBJ1-2
abundance: NA
CDR3nt: TGTGCCAGCAGCCGCGGTGGCTTGGGACAGGGTAACTATGGCTACACCTTC
CDR3aa: CASSRGGLGQGNYGYTF

len: 16
v_gene: TRBV7-9
d_gene: TRBD1
j_gene: TRBJ1-1
abundance: NA
CDR3nt: TGTGCCAGCAGCTTAGAAGGACAGGGGAGTCGAACTGAAGCTTTCTTT
CDR3aa: CASSLEGQGSRTEAFF

len: 14
v_gene: TRBV7-8
d_gene: NA
j_gene: TRBJ2-5
abundance: NA
CDR3nt: TGTGCCAGCAGCCTGGGTACCGGGGGTGGGACCCAGTACTTC
CDR3aa: CASSLGTGGGTQYF

len: 15
v_gene: TRBV5-6
d_gene: TRBD2
j_gene: TRBJ2-5
abundance: NA
CDR3nt: TGTGCCAGCAGCTTGAGTACTAGCGGGTCGTTGACCCAGTACTTC
CDR3aa: CASSLSTSGSLTQYF

len: 17
v_gene: TRBV6-6
d_gene: TRBD1
j_gene: TRBJ2-1
abundance: NA
CDR3nt: TGTGCCAGCAGTCGGCGCGACGACAGGGGGCCCTACAATGAGCAGTTCTTC
CDR3aa: CASSRRDDRGPYNEQFF

len: 14
v_gene: TRBV2
d_gene: NA
j_gene: TRBJ1-5
abundance: NA
CDR3nt: TGTGCCAGCAGCCTACAGCTTAGCAATCAGCCCCAGCATTTT
CDR3aa: CASSLQLSNQPQHF

len: 15
v_gene: TRBV9
d_gene: TRBD1
j_gene: TRBJ1-1
abundance: NA
CDR3nt: TGTGCCAGCAGCGGACCACAGGGGATCGCCACTGAAGCTTTCTTT
CDR3aa: CASSGPQGIATEAFF

len: 17
v_gene: TRBV7-8
d_gene: NA
j_gene: TRBJ1-3
abundance: NA
CDR3nt: TGTGCCAGCAGTCAACCGGGACGGGGAGGCTCTGGAAACACCATATATTTT
CDR3aa: CASSQPGRGGSGNTIYF

len: 14
v_gene: TRBV11-2
d_gene: NA
j_gene: TRBJ1-3
abundance: NA
CDR3nt: TGTGCCAGCAGCCTTCAGGGTACTGGAAACACCATATATTTT
CDR3aa: CASSLQGTGNTIYF

len: 12
v_gene: TRBV19
d_gene: NA
j_gene: TRBJ1-2
abundance: NA
CDR3nt: TGTGCCAGTAGCAAAACTGACTATGGCTACACCTTC
CDR3aa: CASSKTDYGYTF

len: 13
v_gene: TRBV7-3
d_gene: TRBD1
j_gene: TRBJ1-1
abundance: NA
CDR3nt: TGTGCCAGCAGCCTTCAGGGGGACACTGAAGCTTTCTTT
CDR3aa: CASSLQGDTEAFF

len: 15
v_gene: TRBV7-9
d_gene: NA
j_gene: TRBJ1-2
abundance: NA
CDR3nt: TGTGCCAGCAGCTTAGGCAGACAGGCTAACTATGGCTACACCTTC
CDR3aa: CASSLGRQANYGYTF